Listed below are T cell receptor beta chains from one sample, sequenced in a study of blood T cell repertoires in COVID-19. Generated by immunoSEQ multiplex PCR, the TCRdb table keeps only in-frame clones and is missing some. The sample lists around 62,000 clones; approximately 93% were seen once. Sequencing was done on a sample of peripheral blood. These receptors came from a man between 65 and 85 years old with active COVID-19. The CDR3 runs from the conserved cysteine through the conserved F or W. A D gene is named only where the DNA matches it firmly. Rows may omit the clone size; those that give it use once, few, many or a size class.

clone size: -
CDR3 length: 15
J gene: TRBJ1-5
D gene: TRBD1
V gene: TRBV2
CDR3 protein: CASSTTGTGIQPQHF
CDR3 DNA: TGTGCCAGCAGTACCACCGGGACAGGGATTCAGCCCCAGCATTTT

clone size: -
CDR3 length: 18
J gene: TRBJ2-2
D gene: TRBD2
V gene: TRBV9
CDR3 protein: CASSPRSSGGVNTGELFF
CDR3 DNA: TGTGCCAGCAGCCCGCGCTCTAGCGGGGGGGTGAACACCGGGGAGCTGTTTTTT

clone size: -
CDR3 length: 14
J gene: TRBJ1-5
D gene: -
V gene: TRBV28
CDR3 protein: CASSSQGIKEPQHF
CDR3 DNA: TGTGCCAGCAGTTCTCAGGGGATTAAGGAGCCCCAGCATTTT

clone size: -
CDR3 length: 13
J gene: TRBJ2-5
D gene: -
V gene: TRBV9
CDR3 protein: CASSVGRAETQYF
CDR3 DNA: TGTGCCAGCAGCGTAGGCAGGGCAGAGACCCAGTACTTC

clone size: -
CDR3 length: 16
J gene: TRBJ2-5
D gene: TRBD2
V gene: TRBV6-2/TRBV6-3
CDR3 protein: CASSSQRGPVQETQYF
CDR3 DNA: TGTGCCAGCAGCTCCCAGCGGGGGCCAGTCCAAGAGACCCAGTACTTC

clone size: -
CDR3 length: 14
J gene: TRBJ2-3
D gene: TRBD2
V gene: TRBV20-1
CDR3 protein: CSASPAGGTDTQYF
CDR3 DNA: TGCAGTGCTAGTCCAGCGGGGGGCACAGATACGCAGTATTTT

clone size: -
CDR3 length: 15
J gene: TRBJ2-7
D gene: TRBD1
V gene: TRBV11-3
CDR3 protein: CASSLTGGRTYEQYF
CDR3 DNA: TGTGCCAGCAGCTTAACAGGGGGCAGGACCTACGAGCAGTACTTC

clone size: -
CDR3 length: 15
J gene: TRBJ1-2
D gene: TRBD1
V gene: TRBV7-2
CDR3 protein: CASSRNRGSEYGYTF
CDR3 DNA: TGTGCCAGCAGCCGCAACAGGGGATCGGAGTATGGCTACACCTTC

clone size: -
CDR3 length: 17
J gene: TRBJ2-3
D gene: TRBD2
V gene: TRBV27
CDR3 protein: CASSSSSGGPSTDTQYF
CDR3 DNA: TGTGCCAGCAGTTCATCTAGCGGGGGGCCTAGCACAGATACGCAGTATTTT

clone size: once
CDR3 length: 16
J gene: TRBJ1-2
D gene: -
V gene: TRBV4-2
CDR3 protein: CASSQDPDSANYGYTF
CDR3 DNA: TGTGCCAGCAGCCAAGACCCGGACAGCGCTAACTATGGCTACACCTTC

clone size: -
CDR3 length: 15
J gene: TRBJ1-2
D gene: TRBD1
V gene: TRBV7-2
CDR3 protein: CASSVAGTGVLGYTF
CDR3 DNA: TGTGCCAGCAGCGTAGCCGGGACAGGGGTGTTGGGCTACACCTTC

clone size: -
CDR3 length: 14
J gene: TRBJ1-6
D gene: -
V gene: TRBV11-3
CDR3 protein: CASSLDRVESPLHF
CDR3 DNA: TGTGCCAGCAGCTTAGACAGGGTGGAATCACCCCTCCACTTT

clone size: -
CDR3 length: 16
J gene: TRBJ2-7
D gene: -
V gene: TRBV9
CDR3 protein: CASSVGQDPSTSEQYF
CDR3 DNA: TGTGCCAGCAGCGTAGGGCAGGATCCGTCGACGAGCGAGCAGTACTTC

clone size: -
CDR3 length: 16
J gene: TRBJ1-1
D gene: TRBD1
V gene: TRBV4-3
CDR3 protein: CASSPTHRGANTEAFF
CDR3 DNA: TGCGCCAGCAGCCCAACCCACAGGGGTGCGAACACTGAAGCTTTCTTT

clone size: -
CDR3 length: 12
J gene: TRBJ1-1
D gene: -
V gene: TRBV7-9
CDR3 protein: CASSRGQSEAFF
CDR3 DNA: TGTGCCAGCAGCAGAGGACAGTCTGAAGCTTTCTTT

clone size: -
CDR3 length: 17
J gene: TRBJ2-5
D gene: -
V gene: TRBV5-1
CDR3 protein: CASSLNLLPGPAETQYF
CDR3 DNA: TGCGCCAGCAGCCTTAATCTCCTACCAGGGCCCGCGGAGACCCAGTACTTC

clone size: once
CDR3 length: 16
J gene: TRBJ2-3
D gene: TRBD2
V gene: TRBV14
CDR3 protein: CASSPPRGISTDTQYF
CDR3 DNA: TGTGCCAGCAGCCCCCCGCGGGGGATTAGCACAGATACGCAGTATTTT

clone size: -
CDR3 length: 16
J gene: TRBJ2-2
D gene: -
V gene: TRBV3-1/TRBV3-2
CDR3 protein: CASSQGYGGHTGELFF
CDR3 DNA: TGTGCCAGCAGCCAAGGTTACGGAGGGCATACCGGGGAGCTGTTTTTT

clone size: once
CDR3 length: 15
J gene: TRBJ2-2
D gene: -
V gene: TRBV4-1
CDR3 protein: CASSQFGRVTGELFF
CDR3 DNA: TGCGCCAGCAGCCAATTTGGCAGGGTAACCGGGGAGCTGTTTTTT

clone size: once
CDR3 length: 14
J gene: TRBJ2-5
D gene: -
V gene: TRBV7-8
CDR3 protein: CASSLDPGSKTQYF
CDR3 DNA: TGTGCCAGCAGCTTAGATCCAGGGTCGAAGACCCAGTACTTC

clone size: -
CDR3 length: 15
J gene: TRBJ2-5
D gene: TRBD2
V gene: TRBV3-1/TRBV3-2
CDR3 protein: CASSPVGAGGETQYF
CDR3 DNA: TGTGCCAGCAGTCCAGTCGGCGCGGGGGGAGAGACCCAGTACTTC

clone size: once
CDR3 length: 14
J gene: TRBJ1-6
D gene: -
V gene: TRBV5-6
CDR3 protein: CASSKGYTNSPLHF
CDR3 DNA: TGTGCCAGCAGCAAGGGGTATACGAATTCACCCCTCCACTTT

clone size: -
CDR3 length: 14
J gene: TRBJ1-1
D gene: -
V gene: TRBV5-6
CDR3 protein: CASSRDGRNTEAFF
CDR3 DNA: TGTGCCAGCAGCCGAGATGGGAGGAACACTGAAGCTTTCTTT

clone size: -
CDR3 length: 17
J gene: TRBJ1-4
D gene: -
V gene: TRBV5-1
CDR3 protein: CASSLTPDRATNEKLFF
CDR3 DNA: TGCGCCAGCAGCTTGACTCCGGACAGAGCAACTAATGAAAAACTGTTTTTT

clone size: -
CDR3 length: 14
J gene: TRBJ1-6
D gene: TRBD1
V gene: TRBV9
CDR3 protein: CASSIQGVNSPLHF
CDR3 DNA: TGTGCCAGCAGCATACAGGGGGTTAATTCACCCCTCCACTTT

clone size: -
CDR3 length: 15
J gene: TRBJ2-1
D gene: TRBD2
V gene: TRBV10-3
CDR3 protein: CAITVTSGGYNEQFF
CDR3 DNA: TGTGCCATCACCGTCACTAGCGGGGGTTACAATGAGCAGTTCTTC

clone size: -
CDR3 length: 14
J gene: TRBJ1-6
D gene: -
V gene: TRBV5-1
CDR3 protein: CASSLMGGNSPLHF
CDR3 DNA: TGCGCCAGCAGCTTGATGGGGGGAAATTCACCCCTCCACTTT

clone size: -
CDR3 length: 13
J gene: TRBJ2-7
D gene: -
V gene: TRBV15
CDR3 protein: CATSRRETYEQYF
CDR3 DNA: TGTGCCACCAGCAGACGAGAAACCTACGAGCAGTACTTC

clone size: -
CDR3 length: 15
J gene: TRBJ1-5
D gene: TRBD1
V gene: TRBV6-6
CDR3 protein: CASSSHRGSNQPQHF
CDR3 DNA: TGTGCCAGCAGTTCCCACAGGGGCAGCAATCAGCCCCAGCATTTT

clone size: -
CDR3 length: 13
J gene: TRBJ2-7
D gene: TRBD1
V gene: TRBV5-4
CDR3 protein: CASSFLGTEKQYF
CDR3 DNA: TGTGCCAGCAGCTTTCTCGGGACAGAAAAGCAGTACTTC

clone size: -
CDR3 length: 14
J gene: TRBJ1-6
D gene: TRBD1
V gene: TRBV6-6
CDR3 protein: CASSFGQDNSPLHF
CDR3 DNA: TGTGCCAGCAGTTTTGGACAGGATAATTCACCCCTCCACTTT

clone size: -
CDR3 length: 15
J gene: TRBJ1-2
D gene: -
V gene: TRBV7-2
CDR3 protein: CASSLGMGLGYGYTF
CDR3 DNA: TGTGCCAGCAGCTTAGGCATGGGCTTGGGCTATGGCTACACCTTC

clone size: -
CDR3 length: 14
J gene: TRBJ1-6
D gene: TRBD1
V gene: TRBV28
CDR3 protein: CATPGTGVNSPLHF
CDR3 DNA: TGTGCCACACCCGGGACAGGCGTGAATTCACCCCTCCACTTT

clone size: -
CDR3 length: 12
J gene: TRBJ2-1
D gene: -
V gene: TRBV6-5
CDR3 protein: CASSSTSSEQFF
CDR3 DNA: TGTGCCAGCAGTAGCACATCTAGTGAGCAGTTCTTC

clone size: -
CDR3 length: 20
J gene: TRBJ2-7
D gene: TRBD1
V gene: TRBV23-1
CDR3 protein: CASSHLGQGRPYPSSYEQYF
CDR3 DNA: TGCGCCAGCAGTCATCTAGGACAGGGCAGGCCTTATCCGAGCTCCTACGAGCAGTACTTC

clone size: -
CDR3 length: 15
J gene: TRBJ1-3
D gene: -
V gene: TRBV6-5
CDR3 protein: CASSFGTNSGNTIYF
CDR3 DNA: TGTGCCAGCAGTTTCGGGACTAATTCTGGAAACACCATATATTTT

clone size: once
CDR3 length: 15
J gene: TRBJ2-5
D gene: -
V gene: TRBV6-1
CDR3 protein: CASSEPPGTGETQYF
CDR3 DNA: TGTGCCAGCAGTGAACCCCCGGGTACGGGAGAGACCCAGTACTTC

clone size: -
CDR3 length: 13
J gene: TRBJ2-3
D gene: -
V gene: TRBV2
CDR3 protein: CASSVTRGDTQYF
CDR3 DNA: TGTGCCAGCAGTGTAACCAGAGGAGATACGCAGTATTTT

clone size: -
CDR3 length: 12
J gene: TRBJ2-5
D gene: -
V gene: TRBV19
CDR3 protein: CASRQNQETQYF
CDR3 DNA: TGTGCCAGTAGACAGAACCAAGAGACCCAGTACTTC

clone size: -
CDR3 length: 15
J gene: TRBJ1-2
D gene: -
V gene: TRBV28
CDR3 protein: CASSKGGVLGYGYTF
CDR3 DNA: TGTGCCAGCAGCAAGGGGGGGGTATTAGGCTATGGCTACACCTTC

clone size: -
CDR3 length: 16
J gene: TRBJ1-4
D gene: -
V gene: TRBV6-6
CDR3 protein: CASSYPQGSGNEKLFF
CDR3 DNA: TGTGCCAGCAGTTACCCCCAGGGGTCTGGGAATGAAAAACTGTTTTTT

clone size: -
CDR3 length: 15
J gene: TRBJ2-1
D gene: -
V gene: TRBV27
CDR3 protein: CASVPRRSSYNEQFF
CDR3 DNA: TGTGCCAGCGTTCCGAGGAGGAGCTCCTACAATGAGCAGTTCTTC

clone size: once
CDR3 length: 13
J gene: TRBJ2-2
D gene: -
V gene: TRBV12-3/TRBV12-4
CDR3 protein: CASSLGVTGELFF
CDR3 DNA: TGTGCCAGCAGTTTAGGAGTAACCGGGGAGCTGTTTTTT

clone size: -
CDR3 length: 15
J gene: TRBJ2-5
D gene: TRBD1
V gene: TRBV4-1
CDR3 protein: CASSQGQTYQETQYF
CDR3 DNA: TGCGCCAGCAGCCAGGGACAGACGTACCAAGAGACCCAGTACTTC

clone size: -
CDR3 length: 14
J gene: TRBJ2-3
D gene: -
V gene: TRBV6-5
CDR3 protein: CASKVGQPTDTQYF
CDR3 DNA: TGTGCCAGCAAAGTTGGGCAGCCCACAGATACGCAGTATTTT

clone size: -
CDR3 length: 16
J gene: TRBJ2-3
D gene: TRBD1
V gene: TRBV5-1
CDR3 protein: CASSLGAGQGFDTQYF
CDR3 DNA: TGCGCCAGCAGCTTGGGGGCGGGACAGGGGTTCGATACGCAGTATTTT

clone size: -
CDR3 length: 14
J gene: TRBJ1-2
D gene: -
V gene: TRBV6-1
CDR3 protein: CASSEAPGPYGYTF
CDR3 DNA: TGTGCCAGCAGTGAAGCACCAGGTCCCTATGGCTACACCTTC

clone size: -
CDR3 length: 13
J gene: TRBJ1-1
D gene: -
V gene: TRBV18
CDR3 protein: CASSPPGGTEAFF
CDR3 DNA: TGTGCCAGCTCACCACCCGGGGGCACTGAAGCTTTCTTT

clone size: -
CDR3 length: 15
J gene: TRBJ2-1
D gene: -
V gene: TRBV7-6
CDR3 protein: CASSNPGQFYNEQFF
CDR3 DNA: TGTGCCAGCAGCAACCCGGGACAATTTTACAATGAGCAGTTCTTC

clone size: -
CDR3 length: 16
J gene: TRBJ1-1
D gene: -
V gene: TRBV6-2/TRBV6-3
CDR3 protein: CASSSGSGFLWTEAFF
CDR3 DNA: TGTGCCAGCAGTTCGGGGTCGGGGTTTTTATGGACTGAAGCTTTCTTT

clone size: -
CDR3 length: 14
J gene: TRBJ2-7
D gene: TRBD1
V gene: TRBV7-6
CDR3 protein: CASSSRQGSAEQYF
CDR3 DNA: TGTGCCAGCAGCTCCCGACAGGGTTCAGCCGAGCAGTACTTC

clone size: -
CDR3 length: 14
J gene: TRBJ2-7
D gene: TRBD1
V gene: TRBV29-1
CDR3 protein: CSVSPGTGGYEQYF
CDR3 DNA: TGCAGCGTTAGCCCCGGGACAGGGGGCTACGAGCAGTACTTC

clone size: -
CDR3 length: 15
J gene: TRBJ2-1
D gene: TRBD1
V gene: TRBV10-1
CDR3 protein: CASSADRGSYNEQFF
CDR3 DNA: TGCGCCAGCAGTGCCGACAGGGGGTCATACAATGAGCAGTTCTTC